These 15 T cell receptor beta chains originate from one sample sequenced in a study of graft-versus-host responses after intestinal transplantation. The antigens these receptors bind are not known. Only in-frame clones appear in the TCRdb table, and some are missing; sequencing was by immunoSEQ multiplex PCR. The repertoire holds fewer than 120,000 clones, with over 85% as singletons. The specimen comprised unstimulated CD8+ T cells sorted from spleen or lymph node cells, sampled before intestinal transplant. The receptors shown here come from a human donor who received an intestinal transplant.

This clone was counted once. The chain carries TRBV7-9 and TRBJ1-2, with D unresolved. V was shortened by 4 bases and J by 6 bases, with 6 bases between the two germline ends. This CDR3 is 11 amino acids long. Germline loops: CDR1 SEHNR, CDR2 FQNEAQ (reference sequence). In nucleotides, the CDR3 is TGTGCCAGCAGCTCTTCCGATGGCTACACCTTC. Protein product: CASSSSDGYTF.

This CDR3 is CASSYTGGYNEQFF. The CDR3 DNA follows: TGTGCCAGCAGTTATACCGGGGGCTACAATGAGCAGTTCTTC. The chain employs TRBV2 and TRBJ2-1, with TRBD2 as a possible D gene (6 bases). The CDR3 runs 14 residues. Trimming cost V 5 bases and J 3 bases, with 11 bases left between them. In germline, CDR1 is SNHLY, CDR2 FYNNEI.

The chain employs TRBV28 and TRBJ1-1; D remains unclear. Germline CDR1 is MDHEN and CDR2 is SYDVKM. With 3 bases removed from V and 1 base from J, the gap between germline ends came to 6 bases. This CDR3 contains 13 residues. The CDR3 DNA reads as TGTGCCAGCAGTTTCAATAAGAACACTGAAGCTTTCTTT. Translating it yields CASSFNKNTEAFF.

V usage is TRBV11-2 and J usage is TRBJ2-3, with 9 bases aligning to TRBD1. There are 14 residues in the CDR3. CDR1 SGHAT and CDR2 FQNNGV come from the germline V gene. Trimming cost V 11 bases and J 1 base; bases outside gene matches: 7. The CDR3 region has the DNA TGTGCCTGCCTCCGGGACAGGGGCACAGATACGCAGTATTTT. Protein sequence: CACLRDRGTDTQYF.

The chain joins TRBV15 to TRBJ2-5, with D possibly TRBD2 on 5 matching bases. Germline values: CDR1 LNHNV, CDR2 YYDKDF (reference sequence). The CDR3 totals 16 residues. The V end lost 0 bases, the J end lost 5 bases, and 16 bases lay between the germline ends. The CDR3, as DNA: TGTGCCACCAGCAGAGAACCGGCCCATACGGGGGAGACCCAGTACTTC. Its translation is CATSREPAHTGETQYF. The full variable domain, rest sourced from reference TRBV15 and TRBJ2-5, is DAMVIQNPRYQVTQFGKPVTLSCSQTLNHNVMYWYQQKSSQAPKLLFHYYDKDFNNEADTPDNFQSRRPNTSFCFLDIRSPGLGDTAMYLCATSREPAHTGETQYFGPGTRLLVL.

V gene TRBV19 combines with J gene TRBJ2-7, with D unresolved. V lost 9 bases and J lost 3, with 0 bases in between. CDR3 size: 8 residues. Germline values: CDR1 LNHDA, CDR2 SQIVND (reference sequence). The CDR3 loop reads CASYEQYF. For the CDR3, the DNA is TGTGCCAGCTACGAGCAGTACTTC.

The chain recombines TRBV11-3 with TRBJ2-1; 8 bases map to TRBD1. The CDR3 extends over 15 amino acids. The germline CDR1 and CDR2 sequences are SGHNT and YENEEA. V lost 5 bases and J lost 5; bases outside the gene matches: 8. This chain's CDR3 is CASSPGHRGDNEQFF. CDR3 sequence (DNA): TGTGCCAGCAGCCCGGGGCACAGGGGGGACAATGAGCAGTTCTTC.

The rearrangement uses TRBV6-1 and TRBJ2-5; TRBD2 might be the D (6 bases). Germline assignment: CDR1 MNHNS and CDR2 SASEGT. Between the trimmed V and J ends, which lost 7 bases and 1 base, there was a span of 10 bases. The CDR3 has 13 amino acids. The CDR3 is CASKSSGQETQYF. In nucleotides, the CDR3 is TGTGCCAGCAAGAGTAGCGGCCAAGAGACCCAGTACTTC.

The chain is built from TRBV6-5 and TRBJ2-7, with 9 bases fitting TRBD2. This CDR3 region has 12 residues. Germline V gene sequence: CDR1 MNHEY, CDR2 SVGAGI. V was clipped by 8 bases and J by 8 bases; unmatched bases: 7. As DNA, the CDR3 is TGTGCCAGCTGGAGAGCGGGAGGCCAGCAGTACTTC. This gives the protein CASWRAGGQQYF.

The chain joins TRBV5-1 to TRBJ2-7; D unresolved. Trimming removed 4 bases at V and 6 bases at J, with 23 bases between. The CDR3 extends over 16 amino acids. Per germline, CDR1 SGHRS and CDR2 YFSETQ. The CDR3 protein is CASSPKAFGLVGEQYF. The CDR3 DNA follows: TGCGCCAGCAGCCCAAAGGCGTTTGGGCTCGTAGGCGAGCAGTACTTC.

The genes are TRBV2 and TRBJ2-5, with D possibly being TRBD1 or TRBD2 (5 bases each). Deletions cut 6 bases from V and 2 bases from J, with 25 bases between. Germline CDR1 is SNHLY and CDR2 is FYNNEI. CDR3 size: 18 residues. CDR3 sequence (DNA): TGTGCCAGCAGCACAGGCTGGGGGACCGCGTACCAGCAAGAGACCCAGTACTTC. Amino acid sequence: CASSTGWGTAYQQETQYF.

This clone was counted a single time. The chain recombines TRBV4-2 with TRBJ1-2; D is undetermined. The CDR3 length is 13 residues. V gave up 9 bases and J gave up 4 bases, with 15 bases separating them. The germline V gene has CDR1 LGHNA and CDR2 YNFKEQ. The CDR3 DNA reads TGTGCCAGTCTCGGGCCCTCGGGCTATGGCTACACCTTC. Protein sequence: CASLGPSGYGYTF.

J is TRBJ1-2 and V is TRBV27; D might be TRBD1 (5 bases). The germline CDR1 and CDR2 sequences are MNHEY and SMNVEV (reference sequence). The length of the CDR3 is 14 residues. V shed 1 base and J shed 6 bases, with 12 bases lying between them. CDR3 nucleotide sequence: TGTGCCAGCAGTTTATGGGGCGGGAGGGATGGCTACACCTTC. Translation gives CASSLWGGRDGYTF.

The V and J genes are TRBV28 and TRBJ1-5; no reliable D call. The CDR3 extends over 13 amino acids. Germline CDR1 reads MDHEN; CDR2 reads SYDVKM. Trimming removed 3 bases at V and 4 bases at J, with 7 bases between. Here the CDR3 reads CASSLGTNQPQHF. CDR3 bases: TGTGCCAGCAGTTTGGGAACTAATCAGCCCCAGCATTTT.

V is TRBV27 and J is TRBJ2-7; no definite D call. V dropped 8 bases and J dropped 3 bases, with 14 bases sitting between them. The V gene's germline CDR1 is MNHEY and CDR2 SMNVEV (reference sequence). This CDR3 comprises 13 residues. The CDR3 loop is CASRVLGDYEQYF. For the CDR3, the DNA is TGTGCCAGCCGCGTCCTGGGCGACTACGAGCAGTACTTC.